This TCR beta chain is drawn from a study of shared clonotypes between healthy human individuals. The wider study: Three CD4 naive, three CD4 memory, two CD8 naive and one CD8 memory plate were used per donor.

This CDR3 region has 18 residues. The ends lost 2 bases at V and 4 bases at J; junction bases unmatched: 14. CDR1 is SSHAT, CDR2 FNYEAQ, per germline (reference sequence). Authors' analysis steps: As immunoSEQ supplied junction-only sequences (without quality scores), filtering differed. Sequenced by immunoSEQ multiplex PCR; TCRdb stores in-frame clones only, minus some. The D gene and trimming were derived from the DNA, and the V and J assignments and clone size from that table. The sample has roughly 2.1 million clones, just over 90% seen once; the top ten hold roughly 1.7%. Terminally differentiated effector memory CD45RA+ cells were excluded by CCR7 positive selection of CD45RO-negative cells. This clone was detected only once. No antigen is known for it. Study outcomes and limitations: A handful of donors held approximately 4.6% of naive CD4 clonotypes in common.

The origin of this receptor is a man aged 18 to 29 in good health. Some clones in this sample may be carry-over from other donors' samples. This chain joins TRBV7-7 and TRBJ2-3; 8 nucleotides line up with TRBD2. Sequences were obtained from naive CD8+ T cells from PBMCs. DNA for the CDR3: TGTGCCAGCAGCTTAAGGCTTTTGGGTGCGGGAGGAGCAGATACGCAGTATTTT. Translated: CASSLRLLGAGGADTQYF.